This entry concerns a single T cell receptor (beta chain). Its antigen is undetermined. The entry originates in a study of shared clonotypes between healthy human individuals. Study-wide findings and caveats: Sequencing depth was a factor that was expected to affect clonotype sharing among donors. It was observed that about 5% of naive CD4 clonotypes were shared across a handful of donors.

Naivety among CD8 cells was defined by CD45RO negativity and positive CCR7 selection, thereby excluding terminally differentiated effector memory CD45RA+ cells. Germline V gives CDR1 SNHLY, CDR2 FYNNEI. The CDR3 has 16 amino acids. Losses at the gene ends were 6 bases for V and 7 bases for J; bases not matched to a gene: 11. Researchers ran the assay at a deep level. This table comes from immunoSEQ multiplex PCR, and its TCRdb copy is limited to in-frame clones, with some not included. Of around 2.1 million clones in the sample, 85% to 95% were seen once. The chain joins TRBV2 to TRBJ2-1; 11 nucleotides align to TRBD2. The sequenced sample consisted of naive CD8+ T cells from PBMCs. The sequence was obtained from a man younger than 30 in good health. Some clones in this sample may be carry-over from other donors' samples. This CDR3 is CASSLSTSGSRNEQFF. The CDR3 DNA reads TGTGCCAGCAGCCTTTCAACTAGCGGGAGTCGAAATGAGCAGTTCTTC.